This is a list of T cell receptor beta chains from one sample in a study of CD8+CD57+ T cells in acquired aplastic anemia. TCRdb re-called the reads through MiXCR, storing one row per CDR3 protein. Of about 180,000 distinct CDR3 sequences in the sample, around 50% were seen once. The sample taken for sequencing was sorted CD4+, CD8+, or CD8+CD57+ T cells (not recorded which) from PBMCs. The receptors here all came from a human donor with aplastic anemia. Each CDR3 is given with its conserved first and last residue. The order of the fields is D gene, J gene, clone size, V gene, CDR3 DNA, CDR3 protein. The D gene is left open where the match is weak. Clone size appears in some rows only: once, few, many, or a class for an expanded clone.

>TRBD2|TRBJ2-2|NA|TRBV20-1
TGCAGTGCTAGAGCCTTAGCGGGGAAGAACACCGAGGAGCTGTTTTTT
CSARALAGKNTEELFF
>TRBD1|TRBJ1-2|many|TRBV6-1
TGTGCCAGCAGTGAAGCTCAGGGGGATGGCTACACCTTC
CASSEAQGDGYTF
>TRBD1|TRBJ1-6|NA|TRBV20-1
TGCAGTGCTAGCCCTCGGACAGGAGGGGACAATTCACCCCTCCACTTT
CSASPRTGGDNSPLHF
>NA|TRBJ2-7|NA|TRBV2
TGTGCTAGCTTGCTAGACTACGAGCAGTACTTC
CASLLDYEQYF
>TRBD1|TRBJ1-4|NA|TRBV11-2
TGTGCCAGCAGCCCTGGGGGGACAGATGAAGAACTGTTTTTT
CASSPGGTDEELFF
>TRBD2|TRBJ2-7|many|TRBV20-1
TGCAGTGCTAGAACGGGGGGACTCTACGAGCAGTACTTC
CSARTGGLYEQYF
>NA|TRBJ2-7|few|TRBV10-3
TGTGCCATCAAGCACGATTCCTACGAGCAGTACTTC
CAIKHDSYEQYF
>NA|TRBJ2-1|NA|TRBV7-8
TGTGCCAGCAGCTTCCAGCGTCTCGATGAGCAGTTCTTC
CASSFQRLDEQFF
>TRBD1|TRBJ2-3|NA|TRBV19
TGTGCCACCCGGGGACAGGGGGGCCCAGATACGCAGTATTTT
CATRGQGGPDTQYF
>NA|TRBJ1-6|NA|TRBV9
TGTGCCAGCAGCTTAGAGGACAGTTTGAATTCACCCCTCCACTTT
CASSLEDSLNSPLHF
>NA|TRBJ2-1|many|TRBV7-9
TGTGCCAGTGGAGGGAGTCACAATGAGCAGTTCTTC
CASGGSHNEQFF
>NA|TRBJ2-5|NA|TRBV2
TGTGCCAGCAGTGGGACAGTAGGCGAGACCCAGTACTTC
CASSGTVGETQYF
>NA|TRBJ2-7|many|TRBV7-8
TGTGCCAGCAGCTTAGGTCGCGGGGCGTCCAACGAGCAGTACTTC
CASSLGRGASNEQYF
>NA|TRBJ2-5|NA|TRBV24-1
TGTGCCACCAGTGATTACCGGGCCCAATTAGGGCGGGAGACCCAGTACTTC
CATSDYRAQLGRETQYF
>NA|TRBJ1-4|NA|TRBV6-1
TGTGCCAGCAGTACCCGGTTCGGCGGGAGGGAAAAACTGTTTTTT
CASSTRFGGREKLFF
>NA|TRBJ1-6|few|TRBV10-3
TGTGCCATCAGCCAGAACACAGGGACGTCCTATAATTCACCCCTCCACTTT
CAISQNTGTSYNSPLHF
>NA|TRBJ2-5|NA|TRBV24-1
TGTGCCACCAGTGAGGCAGCGATGTACCAAGAGACCCAGTACTTC
CATSEAAMYQETQYF
>TRBD1|TRBJ2-7|many|TRBV9
TGTGCCAGCAGCGTGGAGGGACAGGGAGGCGTAAGCTCCTACGAGCAGTACTTC
CASSVEGQGGVSSYEQYF
>TRBD1|TRBJ2-3|many|TRBV20-1
TGCAGTGCTAGAGGGGACAGTGGGGATACAGATACGCAGTATTTT
CSARGDSGDTDTQYF
>NA|TRBJ2-1|many|TRBV9
TGTGCCAGCAAGTCGAATTTCAATGAGCAGTTCTTC
CASKSNFNEQFF